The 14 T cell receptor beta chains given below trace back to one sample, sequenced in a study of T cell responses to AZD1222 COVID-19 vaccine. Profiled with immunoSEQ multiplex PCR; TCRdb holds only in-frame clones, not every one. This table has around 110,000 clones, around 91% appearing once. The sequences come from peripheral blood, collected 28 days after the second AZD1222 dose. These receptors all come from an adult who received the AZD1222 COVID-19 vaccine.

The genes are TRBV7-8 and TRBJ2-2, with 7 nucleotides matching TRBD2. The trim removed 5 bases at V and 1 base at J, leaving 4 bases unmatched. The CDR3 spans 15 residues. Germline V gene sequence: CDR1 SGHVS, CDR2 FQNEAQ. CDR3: CASSQGGVNTGELFF. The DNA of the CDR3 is TGTGCCAGCAGCCAGGGAGGGGTGAACACCGGGGAGCTGTTTTTT.

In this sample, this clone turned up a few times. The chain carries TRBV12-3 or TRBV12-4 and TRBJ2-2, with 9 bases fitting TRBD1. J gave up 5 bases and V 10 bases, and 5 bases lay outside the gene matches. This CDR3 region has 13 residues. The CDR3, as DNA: TGTGCCATACGGACAGGGGAAACCGGGGAGCTGTTTTTT. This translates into CAIRTGETGELFF.

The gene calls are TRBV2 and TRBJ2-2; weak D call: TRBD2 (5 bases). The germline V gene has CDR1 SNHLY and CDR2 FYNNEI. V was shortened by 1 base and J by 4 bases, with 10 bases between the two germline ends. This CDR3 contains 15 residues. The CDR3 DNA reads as TGTGCCAGCAGTGAAGGATTAGCGACCACCGGGGAGCTGTTTTTT. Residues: CASSEGLATTGELFF.

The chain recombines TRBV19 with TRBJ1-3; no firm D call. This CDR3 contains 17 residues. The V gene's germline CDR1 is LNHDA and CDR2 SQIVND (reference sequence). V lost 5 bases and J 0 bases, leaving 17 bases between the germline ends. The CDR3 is CASSLGRSGISGNTIYF. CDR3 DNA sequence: TGTGCCAGTAGTCTAGGGCGGTCCGGGATCTCTGGAAACACCATATATTTT.

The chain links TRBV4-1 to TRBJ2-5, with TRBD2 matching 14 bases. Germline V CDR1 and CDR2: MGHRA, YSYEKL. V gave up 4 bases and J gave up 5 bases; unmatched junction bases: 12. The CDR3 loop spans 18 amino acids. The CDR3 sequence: CASSRGTSGSPSWETQYF. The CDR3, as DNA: TGCGCCAGCAGCCGAGGGACTAGCGGGAGCCCCAGTTGGGAGACCCAGTACTTC.

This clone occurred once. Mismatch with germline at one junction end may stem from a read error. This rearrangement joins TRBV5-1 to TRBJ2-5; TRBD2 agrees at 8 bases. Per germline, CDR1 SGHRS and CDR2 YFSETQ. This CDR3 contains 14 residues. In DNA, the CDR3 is TGCGCCAGCAGCCCCCGGGGTAGCGGGGAGATCCAGTACTTC. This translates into CASSPRGSGEIQYF. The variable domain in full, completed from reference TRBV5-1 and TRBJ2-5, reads KAGVTQTPRYLIKTRGQQVTLSCSPISGHRSVSWYQQTPGQGLQFLFEYFSETQRNKGNFPGRFSGRQFSNSRSEMNVSTLELGDSALYLCASSPRGSGEIQYFGPGTRLLVL.

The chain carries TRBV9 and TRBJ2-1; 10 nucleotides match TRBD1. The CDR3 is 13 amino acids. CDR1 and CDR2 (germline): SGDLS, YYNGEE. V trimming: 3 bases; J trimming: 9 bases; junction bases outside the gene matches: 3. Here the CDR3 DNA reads TGTGCCAGCAGCGGACAGGGGGCCAGTGAGCAGTTCTTC. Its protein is CASSGQGASEQFF.

As DNA, the CDR3 is TGTGCCAGCAAGCAAGGACCGTTGGAGACCCAGTACTTC. Protein product: CASKQGPLETQYF. V usage is TRBV27 and J usage is TRBJ2-5, with D unclear. The CDR3 is 13 residues long. V lost 7 bases and J 5 bases, leaving 14 bases between the germline ends. The germline V gene has CDR1 MNHEY and CDR2 SMNVEV (reference sequence).

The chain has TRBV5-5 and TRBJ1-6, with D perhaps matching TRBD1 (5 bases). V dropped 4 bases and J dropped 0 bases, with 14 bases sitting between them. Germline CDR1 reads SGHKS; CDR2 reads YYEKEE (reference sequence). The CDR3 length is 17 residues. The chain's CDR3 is CASSVLQESSYNSPLHF. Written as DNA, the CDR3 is TGTGCCAGCAGCGTACTACAGGAGAGCTCCTATAATTCACCCCTCCACTTT.

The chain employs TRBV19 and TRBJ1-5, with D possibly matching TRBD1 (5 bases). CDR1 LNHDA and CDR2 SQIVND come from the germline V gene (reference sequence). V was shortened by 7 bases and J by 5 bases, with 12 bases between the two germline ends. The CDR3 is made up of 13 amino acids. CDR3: CASMQGFDQPQHF. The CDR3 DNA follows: TGTGCCAGTATGCAGGGATTTGATCAGCCCCAGCATTTT.

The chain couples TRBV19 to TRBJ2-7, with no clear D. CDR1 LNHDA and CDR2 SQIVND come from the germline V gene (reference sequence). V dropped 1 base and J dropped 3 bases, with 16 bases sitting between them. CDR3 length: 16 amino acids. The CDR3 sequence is CASSIGVGATGYEQYF. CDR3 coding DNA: TGTGCCAGTAGTATAGGGGTAGGCGCAACCGGCTACGAGCAGTACTTC.

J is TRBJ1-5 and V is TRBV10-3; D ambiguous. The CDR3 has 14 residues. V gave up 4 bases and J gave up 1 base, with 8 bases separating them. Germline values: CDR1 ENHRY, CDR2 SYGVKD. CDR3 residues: CAISVTRSNQPQHF. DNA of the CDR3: TGTGCCATCAGTGTGACCCGAAGCAATCAGCCCCAGCATTTT.

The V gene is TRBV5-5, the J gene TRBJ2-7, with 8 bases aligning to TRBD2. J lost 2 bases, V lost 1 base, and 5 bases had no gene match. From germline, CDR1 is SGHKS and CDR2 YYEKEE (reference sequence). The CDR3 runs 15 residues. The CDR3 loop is CASSLSGSITYEQYF. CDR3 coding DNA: TGTGCCAGCAGCTTGAGCGGGAGTATTACCTACGAGCAGTACTTC.

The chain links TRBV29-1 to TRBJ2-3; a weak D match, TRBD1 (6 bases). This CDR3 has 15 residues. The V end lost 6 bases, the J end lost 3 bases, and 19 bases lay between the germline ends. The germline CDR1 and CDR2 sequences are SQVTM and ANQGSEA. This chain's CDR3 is CSVARTPQGTDTQYF. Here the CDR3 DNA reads TGCAGCGTCGCCAGGACCCCCCAGGGGACAGATACGCAGTATTTT.